What follows are 20 T cell receptor beta chains derived from one specimen sequenced in a study of cytomegalovirus exposure and HLA in healthy donors (TCRdb year 2017). The library was made by the immunoSEQ multiplex PCR assay. For the multiplex PCR, a mixture combining 60 forward primers for TCR Vbeta segments and 13 reverse primers for TCR Jbeta segments was used. Imported from immuneACCESS, the table was reduced by TCRdb to in-frame sequences with V and J called. These copies leave out some clones; in studies compared against another copy, an unresolved V gene accounts for under half, and the cause of the remainder is not known. This sample gives 130,000 or so clones in total; roughly three quarters of them show up just once. The ten largest account for 2.5% to 3.5% of the sample. The material sequenced was PBMCs. Receptors were obtained from a man younger than 45 in good health and CMV-seronegative.

V usage is TRBV5-1 and J usage is TRBJ2-3; 9 nucleotides agree with TRBD1. This CDR3 is built from 18 residues. Trimming took 2 bases from V and 1 from J; bases not matched to a gene: 11. The germline CDR1 and CDR2 sequences are SGHRS and YFSETQ. CDR3 residues: CASSFPRDREWGTDTQYF. In DNA form, the CDR3 reads TGCGCCAGCAGCTTCCCCCGGGACAGGGAATGGGGCACAGATACGCAGTATTTT.

The rearrangement links TRBV9 to TRBJ1-2; tentatively, D is TRBD1 (6 bases). The V gene's germline CDR1 is SGDLS and CDR2 YYNGEE. The germline V and J ends were trimmed by 4 bases and 4 bases, with 14 bases remaining between them. The CDR3 has 14 amino acids. The CDR3: CASSPRGAGYGYTF. The CDR3 DNA reads as TGTGCCAGCAGCCCCCGGGGGGCCGGCTATGGCTACACCTTC.

The CDR3: CASSLRLAGSYNEQFF. In DNA, the CDR3 is TGTGCCAGCAGCTTACGGCTAGCGGGATCCTACAATGAGCAGTTCTTC. The V and J genes are TRBV11-1 and TRBJ2-1; 9 nucleotides align to TRBD2. This CDR3 has 16 amino acids. V shed 2 bases and J 1 base; nucleotides not matched to a gene: 3. CDR1 and CDR2 from the germline V gene are SGHAT and FQDESV (reference sequence).

The rearrangement links TRBV30 to TRBJ2-7; a weak D match, TRBD1 (5 bases). Trimming shortened V by 2 bases and J by 3 bases, and 8 bases separated the two germline ends. Germline-derived CDR1 and CDR2 are GTSNPN and SVGIG (reference sequence). The CDR3 sequence is 12 residues long. DNA of the CDR3: TGTGCCTGGAGTTTTCAGGGCTACGAGCAGTACTTC. Protein sequence: CAWSFQGYEQYF.

The CDR3, as DNA: TGTGCCAGCAGGCTACAGGGGGCGCAGGAAAAACTGTTTTTT. This translates into CASRLQGAQEKLFF. The chain has TRBV2 and TRBJ1-4; 9 bases align to TRBD1. The germline V gene has CDR1 SNHLY and CDR2 FYNNEI. Trimming removed 6 bases from V and 8 bases from J; junction bases left unmatched: 7. The CDR3 consists of 14 residues.

The chain combines TRBV2 with TRBJ2-1; no clear D. Germline values: CDR1 SNHLY, CDR2 FYNNEI. The CDR3 contains 9 residues. V was pared by 8 bases and J by 9 bases, with 5 bases between. Here the CDR3 DNA reads TGTGCCAGCGGCGGTGAGCAGTTCTTC. It is translated as CASGGEQFF.

Only a few counts were recorded for this clone. The chain recombines TRBV7-8 with TRBJ2-7; no clear D. V shed 1 base and J shed 7 bases, with 11 bases lying between them. The CDR3 has 13 residues. Germline V gene sequence: CDR1 SGHVS, CDR2 FQNEAQ. In DNA form, the CDR3 reads TGTGCCAGCAGCTTAGGTTCCCCGCGGGAGCAGTACTTC. Translating it yields CASSLGSPREQYF.

The chain recombines TRBV10-3 with TRBJ1-1; a weak D match, TRBD1 (5 bases). The V and J ends lost 2 bases and 2 bases respectively, with 15 bases between them. Germline V CDR1 and CDR2: ENHRY, SYGVKD. This CDR3 spans 16 amino acids. The CDR3 reads CAISEGALLPNTEAFF. The CDR3, as DNA: TGTGCCATCAGTGAGGGGGCACTTTTACCAAACACTGAAGCTTTCTTT.

The chain employs TRBV5-1 and TRBJ1-1; TRBD1 aligns across 7 bases. V lost 6 bases, J lost 6 bases, and 8 bases stayed unmatched. This CDR3 is built from 13 residues. Germline lookup yields CDR1 SGHRS and CDR2 YFSETQ. The chain's CDR3 is CASTTTGAAEAFF. The CDR3 DNA follows: TGCGCCAGCACCACAACAGGGGCCGCTGAAGCTTTCTTT.

CDR3 bases: TGTGCCAGCAGCTTAGACGTTGGGAGGAACACCGGGGAGCTGTTTTTT. This sequence encodes CASSLDVGRNTGELFF. The rearrangement joins TRBV7-2 to TRBJ2-2; possibly TRBD2 for D (5 bases). Germline values: CDR1 SGHTA, CDR2 FQGNSA. This CDR3 region has 16 residues. Trimming took off 1 base at V and 1 base at J, with 10 bases between the two ends.

The rearrangement joins TRBV28 to TRBJ2-1, with D uncertain. Germline V gene lookup returns CDR1 MDHEN and CDR2 SYDVKM. The CDR3 loop spans 15 amino acids. Trimming pared 6 bases from V and 0 bases from J, leaving 12 bases between. The CDR3, as DNA: TGTGCCAGCAGAACGACACTCAGCTCCTACAATGAGCAGTTCTTC. Translated, it gives CASRTTLSSYNEQFF.

This clone was counted between two and nine times. The V and J genes are TRBV6-1 and TRBJ1-3; D gene unclear. This CDR3 comprises 15 residues. Per germline, CDR1 MNHNS and CDR2 SASEGT. V was clipped by 0 bases and J by 5 bases, with 11 bases between them. The CDR3 reads CASSEARSSRNTIYF. CDR3 sequence (DNA): TGTGCCAGCAGTGAAGCGCGGAGTTCCAGAAACACCATATATTTT.

In this sample, this clone turned up once. The chain links TRBV27 to TRBJ1-1; possible D gene TRBD1, 6 bases. V shed 8 bases and J shed 5 bases, with 18 bases lying between them. CDR1 is MNHEY and CDR2 is SMNVEV in the germline V gene (reference sequence). CDR3 length: 14 residues. In nucleotides, the CDR3 is TGTGCCAGCTCGCGCTCGAACCAGGGGACTGAAGCTTTCTTT. This gives the protein CASSRSNQGTEAFF.

The chain couples TRBV5-1 to TRBJ2-3; 12 bases line up with TRBD2. CDR1 is SGHRS and CDR2 is YFSETQ in the germline V gene. V was clipped by 5 bases and J by 3 bases; unmatched bases: 4. This CDR3 has 15 amino acids. The CDR3 reads CASSTSGGTTDTQYF. CDR3 in DNA: TGCGCCAGCAGTACTAGCGGGGGGACTACAGATACGCAGTATTTT.

The CDR3 nucleotides read TGTGCCAGCAGCTGGAGGACCCCAGCGCAGTATTTT. Residues: CASSWRTPAQYF. This chain links TRBV5-6 with TRBJ2-3; D is possibly TRBD2 (5 bases). Germline CDR1 SGHDT, CDR2 YYEEEE. V was trimmed by 3 bases and J by 10 bases, leaving 12 bases between them. The CDR3 covers 12 residues.

This clone was picked up a small number of times. V is TRBV29-1 and J is TRBJ2-1, with D unresolved. V shed 0 bases and J shed 9 bases, with 12 bases lying between them. Germline CDR1 is SQVTM and CDR2 is ANQGSEA. This CDR3 region has 13 residues. Here the CDR3 DNA reads TGCAGCGTTGAAGACACACTAACTTCTGAGCAGTTCTTC. This encodes CSVEDTLTSEQFF.

The chain recombines TRBV29-1 with TRBJ2-1, with D perhaps matching TRBD2 (6 bases). Between the trimmed V and J ends, which lost 0 bases and 14 bases, there was a span of 14 bases. Germline CDR1 and CDR2: SQVTM and ANQGSEA. This CDR3 is built from 12 residues. The CDR3 DNA reads TGCAGCGTTGAAGAGAAGGCTAGCGAGGAGTTCTTC. Protein sequence: CSVEEKASEEFF.

A few counts support this clone. The chain joins TRBV4-3 to TRBJ2-3, with D possibly matching TRBD2 (7 bases). V shed 4 bases and J shed 6 bases, with 17 bases lying between them. CDR1 and CDR2 (germline): LGHNA, YSLEER. CDR3 size: 15 residues. DNA for the CDR3: TGCGCCAGCAGCCCCATGGGGGGGGCAGGGGATACGCAGTATTTT. Its translation is CASSPMGGAGDTQYF.

The V gene is TRBV7-9, the J gene TRBJ2-1; weak D call: TRBD1 (5 bases). CDR1 is SEHNR and CDR2 is FQNEAQ in the germline V gene (reference sequence). The CDR3 loop spans 15 amino acids. V was clipped by 5 bases and J by 6 bases, with 17 bases between them. The CDR3 here is CASSPKARVTNEQFF. The CDR3 DNA sequence: TGTGCCAGCAGCCCGAAGGCCAGGGTTACCAATGAGCAGTTCTTC. The complete variable domain, with remaining parts taken from reference TRBV7-9 and TRBJ2-1, reads DTGVSQNPRHKITKRGQNVTFRCDPISEHNRLYWYRQTLGQGPEFLTYFQNEAQLEKSRLLSDRFSAERPKGSFSTLEIQRTEQGDSAMYLCASSPKARVTNEQFFGPGTRLTVL.

The chain carries TRBV28 and TRBJ1-2; D remains unclear. The CDR3 totals 13 residues. The germline CDR1 and CDR2 sequences are MDHEN and SYDVKM. Trimming removed 0 bases at V and 7 bases at J, with 9 bases between. As DNA, the CDR3 is TGTGCCAGCAGTTTATGGTCTCTCTCTGGCTACACCTTC. Translating it yields CASSLWSLSGYTF.